This T cell receptor beta chain derives from a study of vaccination and CD4 T cells after COVID-19. This clonotype was counted between two and nine times. No antigen is known for it. The Oncomine TCR Beta short-read assay was what sequenced the DNA obtained from cultured CD4+ T cells. One entry per CDR3 protein results from TCRdb running MiXCR on the PCR reads. The table lists 15,000 to 20,000 distinct CDR3 sequences, roughly 62% of them singletons, with 4.5% to 6.5% in the top ten. The treatment: roughly 11-day PBMC culture with coronavirus spike peptide pools or control peptides (ViraFEST assay). In germline, CDR1 is ENHRY, CDR2 SYGVKD. V shed 4 bases, J shed 4 bases, and the junction held 18 bases outside the gene matches. This CDR3 region has 18 residues.

This chain connects TRBV10-3 to TRBJ2-5, with TRBD2 matching over 7 bases. Sequenced here: CD4+ T cells from blood, cultured in vitro, sampled after SARS-CoV-2 vaccination. This sequence was found in a human donor who had recovered from COVID-19. This chain's CDR3 is CAISAGRGGISQGETQYF. For the CDR3, the DNA is TGTGCCATCAGTGCAGGTCGGGGAGGGATCTCTCAGGGAGAGACCCAGTACTTC.